The rows below give T cell receptor beta chains drawn from one sample of a study of blood T cell repertoires in COVID-19. Some clones are missing from TCRdb's copy, which holds only in-frame ones; the method was immunoSEQ multiplex PCR. The sample includes 60,000 or so clones, 78% of them seen just once. Sequencing was performed on peripheral blood. The receptors derive from a human donor in a cohort sampled during active COVID-19. CDR3s include the opening cysteine and the closing phenylalanine or tryptophan. D genes are given only for firm matches. Not every row has a clone size; where given, it reads once, few, many or a size class.

D	size	V	J	CDR3	DNA
.	once	TRBV29-1	TRBJ1-2	CSVSRTEGYTF	TGCAGCGTTTCTCGGACAGAGGGCTACACCTTC
TRBD1	.	TRBV3-1/TRBV3-2	TRBJ1-2	CASSHRQGASPYGYTF	TGTGCCAGCAGCCATCGGCAGGGGGCCTCCCCATATGGCTACACCTTC
.	.	TRBV24-1	TRBJ2-1	CATSDAQGAWREGPGYNEQFF	TGTGCCACCAGTGATGCACAGGGGGCATGGCGGGAGGGCCCTGGCTACAATGAGCAGTTCTTC
.	.	TRBV28	TRBJ1-1	CASSLLGVSTEAFF	TGTGCCAGCAGTTTATTAGGGGTATCCACTGAAGCTTTCTTT
.	.	TRBV7-8	TRBJ2-2	CASSFLMTGELFF	TGTGCCAGCAGTTTCCTTATGACCGGGGAGCTGTTTTTT
.	.	TRBV19	TRBJ1-5	CATSRRGADQPQHF	TGTGCCACCAGCCGGCGGGGGGCCGATCAGCCCCAGCATTTT
.	.	TRBV7-9	TRBJ2-7	CASSLNLHEQYF	TGTGCCAGCAGCTTAAATCTTCACGAGCAGTACTTC
.	.	TRBV6-5	TRBJ2-7	CASSYAGGGNYEQYF	TGTGCCAGCAGTTACGCTGGGGGGGGCAACTACGAGCAGTACTTC
TRBD1	few	TRBV6-1	TRBJ1-6	CASSDRGHSPLHF	TGTGCCAGCAGTGACAGGGGGCATTCACCCCTCCACTTT
TRBD1	once	TRBV6-5	TRBJ1-1	CASSYSSQGAEAFF	TGTGCCAGCAGTTACTCGAGTCAGGGGGCAGAAGCTTTCTTT
TRBD1	.	TRBV5-6	TRBJ1-5	CASSLTGGSNQPQHF	TGTGCCAGCAGCCTGACAGGGGGTAGCAATCAGCCCCAGCATTTT
.	.	TRBV5-4	TRBJ2-7	CASSLEGEQYF	TGTGCCAGCAGCTTGGAGGGGGAGCAGTACTTC
.	.	TRBV18	TRBJ2-7	CASSPGGGARDEQYF	TGTGCCAGCTCACCAGGAGGAGGGGCGAGGGACGAGCAGTACTTC
.	.	TRBV11-2	TRBJ2-7	CASSLVSLEDEQYF	TGTGCCAGCAGCTTAGTAAGTTTGGAGGACGAGCAGTACTTC
.	.	TRBV28	TRBJ1-1	CASSFIDSEAFF	TGTGCCAGCAGTTTTATAGACAGTGAAGCTTTCTTT
TRBD1	.	TRBV7-9	TRBJ2-4	CASSLGQGDIQYF	TGTGCCAGCAGCTTGGGACAGGGGGACATTCAGTACTTC
.	.	TRBV3-1/TRBV3-2	TRBJ2-7	CASSQVYEQYF	TGTGCCAGCAGCCAAGTATACGAGCAGTACTTC
TRBD2	.	TRBV15	TRBJ2-5	CATSSGGLAGAQETQYF	TGTGCCACCAGCAGTGGAGGACTAGCGGGGGCCCAAGAGACCCAGTACTTC
TRBD1	.	TRBV2	TRBJ1-4	CASRSVGTGYEKLFF	TGTGCCAGCAGATCCGTCGGGACAGGGTATGAAAAACTGTTTTTT
TRBD2	.	TRBV5-1	TRBJ2-3	CASSLAASGRADTQYF	TGCGCCAGCAGCTTGGCTGCTAGCGGGCGGGCAGATACGCAGTATTTT
TRBD2	.	TRBV7-2	TRBJ2-7	CASSKLAAGSSYEQYF	TGTGCCAGCAGCAAGCTAGCGGCCGGCTCCTCCTACGAGCAGTACTTC
.	.	TRBV28	TRBJ1-1	CASSSPTILGGTEAFF	TGTGCCAGCAGTTCGCCAACCATCCTGGGAGGTACTGAAGCTTTCTTT
TRBD1	.	TRBV9	TRBJ1-4	CASSPRGWDSYEKLFF	TGTGCCAGCAGCCCCAGGGGTTGGGACAGCTATGAAAAACTGTTTTTT
TRBD1	.	TRBV14	TRBJ2-7	CASSQTGQPSTYEQYF	TGTGCCAGCAGCCAAACGGGACAGCCGAGTACCTACGAGCAGTACTTC
TRBD1	.	TRBV29-1	TRBJ2-7	CSVARDRGDEQYF	TGCAGCGTTGCCCGGGACAGGGGGGACGAGCAGTACTTC
TRBD1	.	TRBV4-3	TRBJ1-1	CASSQERGRLSEAFF	TGCGCCAGCAGCCAAGAAAGGGGGCGTCTCTCTGAAGCTTTCTTT
.	once	TRBV27	TRBJ1-1	CASSYLQGGTEAFF	TGTGCCAGCAGTTATTTGCAGGGTGGCACTGAAGCTTTCTTT
TRBD1	.	TRBV5-6	TRBJ1-5	CASSLRRDREGSNQPQHF	TGTGCCAGCAGCTTGAGGCGGGACAGGGAGGGTAGCAATCAGCCCCAGCATTTT
.	.	TRBV2	TRBJ2-6	CASRRSSGANVLTF	TGTGCCAGCAGACGGAGTTCTGGGGCCAACGTCCTGACTTTC
.	.	TRBV19	TRBJ1-3	CASSIAGSGNTIYF	TGTGCCAGTAGTATCGCCGGCTCTGGAAACACCATATATTTT
.	.	TRBV18	TRBJ2-7	CASSISQGSYEQYF	TGTGCCAGCTCCATATCACAGGGTTCCTACGAGCAGTACTTC
.	.	TRBV16	TRBJ1-4	CASSPSTGGGDEKLFF	TGTGCCAGCAGCCCCTCTACGGGGGGTGGTGATGAAAAACTGTTTTTT
.	.	TRBV19	TRBJ2-2	CASSKGRNTGELFF	TGTGCCAGTAGTAAAGGGAGGAACACCGGGGAGCTGTTTTTT
.	.	TRBV14	TRBJ1-2	CASSHQGSPYGYTF	TGTGCCAGCAGCCACCAGGGTTCCCCCTATGGCTACACCTTC
TRBD1	.	TRBV5-1	TRBJ1-4	CASSLGQGARSEKLFF	TGCGCCAGCAGCTTGGGACAGGGGGCGAGGAGTGAAAAACTGTTTTTT
.	few	TRBV5-1	TRBJ1-1	CASSLALGTEAFF	TGCGCCAGCAGCTTGGCCCTCGGCACTGAAGCTTTCTTT
.	.	TRBV11-2	TRBJ1-5	CASSLAENQPQHF	TGTGCCAGCAGCTTAGCAGAAAATCAGCCCCAGCATTTT
TRBD2	.	TRBV6-5	TRBJ2-7	CASRRGLAGSYEQYF	TGTGCCAGCAGACGGGGACTAGCGGGGTCCTACGAGCAGTACTTC
.	.	TRBV6-5	TRBJ2-7	CASSYLGLYEQYF	TGTGCCAGCAGTTACTTGGGACTCTACGAGCAGTACTTC
TRBD2	once	TRBV5-4	TRBJ2-7	CASSTSAGLAVYEQYF	TGTGCCAGCAGCACTTCCGCGGGACTAGCGGTCTACGAGCAGTACTTC
.	.	TRBV2	TRBJ1-2	CASSERRGLGSYTF	TGTGCCAGCAGTGAACGAAGGGGACTGGGGAGCTACACCTTC
TRBD1	.	TRBV29-1	TRBJ2-7	CSVVRDRASYEQYF	TGCAGCGTTGTGAGGGACAGGGCTTCCTACGAGCAGTACTTC
.	.	TRBV30	TRBJ1-2	CAWSRWRSYTF	TGTGCCTGGAGTAGGTGGCGGAGCTACACCTTC
TRBD1	.	TRBV7-2	TRBJ1-4	CASSSGQGLANEKLFF	TGTGCCAGCAGCTCGGGACAGGGTCTCGCTAATGAAAAACTGTTTTTT
TRBD1	.	TRBV7-9	TRBJ1-4	CASSLGGRDRGEKLFF	TGTGCCAGCAGCTTAGGGGGCCGGGACAGGGGTGAAAAACTGTTTTTT
TRBD1	.	TRBV2	TRBJ2-7	CASSALGTGTYEQYF	TGTGCCAGCAGCGCTCTTGGGACAGGGACATACGAGCAGTACTTC
TRBD2	.	TRBV7-2	TRBJ2-1	CASSLLSGEQFF	TGTGCCAGCAGCCTACTTAGCGGGGAGCAGTTCTTC
.	.	TRBV28	TRBJ1-3	CASGSSSSGNTIYF	TGTGCCAGCGGCTCTAGTTCTTCGGGAAACACCATATATTTT
.	.	TRBV10-3	TRBJ1-2	CAISESNRATYGYTF	TGTGCCATCAGTGAGTCGAACAGGGCTACTTATGGCTACACCTTC
TRBD1	.	TRBV4-1	TRBJ1-1	CASSPGQLNTEAFF	TGCGCCAGCAGCCCGGGACAGTTGAACACTGAAGCTTTCTTT
TRBD1	.	TRBV3-1/TRBV3-2	TRBJ2-7	CASSPRQGPGEQYF	TGTGCCAGCAGCCCGAGACAGGGCCCGGGGGAGCAGTACTTC
.	.	TRBV2	TRBJ1-1	CASSDPRFTEAFF	TGTGCCAGCAGTGATCCCAGATTCACTGAAGCTTTCTTT
TRBD1	.	TRBV28	TRBJ2-6	CASSSQGASGANVLTF	TGTGCCAGCAGTTCTCAGGGGGCGTCTGGGGCCAACGTCCTGACTTTC
.	few	TRBV5-1	TRBJ2-7	CASVAAVSYEQYF	TGCGCCAGCGTTGCGGCGGTTTCCTACGAGCAGTACTTC
.	.	TRBV25-1	TRBJ1-2	CASSEFGDSNYGYTF	TGTGCCAGCAGTGAATTTGGCGACAGCAACTATGGCTACACCTTC
TRBD1	.	TRBV19	TRBJ1-2	CASSPDRGSGYTF	TGTGCCAGTAGCCCGGACAGGGGTAGCGGCTACACCTTC
TRBD2	.	TRBV11-2	TRBJ2-7	CASSLSAGGTYEQYF	TGTGCCAGCAGCTTATCCGCGGGAGGGACATACGAGCAGTACTTC